The 20 T cell receptor beta chains reported below all come from one sample, sequenced in a study of shared clonotypes between healthy human individuals. Assay: immunoSEQ multiplex PCR; the TCRdb copy retains only in-frame clones and omits some. This table has about 1 million clones, around 75% appearing once. The sequenced sample consisted of memory CD4+ T cells sorted from blood. Subset indicated: CD45RA-negative fraction. These receptors all come from a man aged 18 to 29 in good health.

The chain uses TRBV11-2 and TRBJ2-7, with 7 positions matching TRBD2. V lost 1 base to trimming and J lost 2 bases; unmatched junction nucleotides: 2. The CDR3 contains 14 residues. Germline V gene sequence: CDR1 SGHAT, CDR2 FQNNGV. The CDR3 DNA is TGTGCCAGCAGCTTAGGTCTAGCGGCCTACGAGCAGTACTTC. It encodes CASSLGLAAYEQYF.

The V call is TRBV19, the J call TRBJ1-5, with TRBD1 as a possible D gene (5 bases). The CDR3 is made up of 17 amino acids. The germline V gene encodes CDR1 LNHDA and CDR2 SQIVND (reference sequence). Trimming cost V 4 bases and J 1 base, with 17 bases left between them. CDR3 protein: CASSNGGNRISNQPQHF. The CDR3 nucleotides are TGTGCCAGTAGTAACGGGGGGAATAGGATCAGCAATCAGCCCCAGCATTTT.

The chain has TRBV10-3 and TRBJ2-2; 10 nucleotides match TRBD2. Germline trimming cut 6 bases from V and 5 bases from J; bases unmatched to any gene: 9. This CDR3 is built from 16 residues. The germline CDR1 and CDR2 sequences are ENHRY and SYGVKD. The CDR3 DNA is TGTGCCATCAGCACAGCGGGGGGGTCGGGTACCGGGGAGCTGTTTTTT. It codes for CAISTAGGSGTGELFF.

V and J are TRBV5-1 and TRBJ2-5, with 9 nucleotides matching TRBD2. J gave up 5 bases and V 4 bases, and 12 bases lay outside the gene matches. The germline CDR1 and CDR2 sequences are SGHRS and YFSETQ. The CDR3 runs to 16 residues. The CDR3, as DNA: TGCGCCAGCAGCGCGGAAGCGGGAGGCCCGCGGGAGACCCAGTACTTC. Encoded protein: CASSAEAGGPRETQYF. Full variable domain (remainder filled in from reference TRBV5-1 and TRBJ2-5): KAGVTQTPRYLIKTRGQQVTLSCSPISGHRSVSWYQQTPGQGLQFLFEYFSETQRNKGNFPGRFSGRQFSNSRSEMNVSTLELGDSALYLCASSAEAGGPRETQYFGPGTRLLVL.

This clone occurred once. The same CDR3 arises from other DNA sequences in this sample as well. The chain uses TRBV11-2 and TRBJ2-3; D may be TRBD1 (6 bases). The CDR3 is made up of 15 amino acids. Looked up from germline, CDR1 is SGHAT and CDR2 is FQNNGV. V lost 1 base to trimming and J lost 2 bases, with 10 bases between them. CDR3 loop: CASSLGQGSTDTQYF. CDR3 coding DNA: TGTGCCAGCAGCTTAGGTCAGGGGTCCACAGATACGCAGTATTTT.

The CDR3 DNA reads TGCGCCAGCAGCCAAGATCTGGGTGGGGGGGCTAATGAAAAACTGTTTTTT. It is translated as CASSQDLGGGANEKLFF. V is TRBV4-3 and J is TRBJ1-4, with D possibly being TRBD1 (5 bases). CDR1 is LGHNA, CDR2 YSLEER, per germline. Trimming left V 0 bases short and J 3 bases short, with 14 bases between. This CDR3 region has 17 residues.

This chain's CDR3 is CASSRGGTGGDNYGYTF. The DNA of the CDR3 is TGTGCCAGCAGCCGGGGAGGGACAGGGGGCGATAACTATGGCTACACCTTC. V and J are TRBV5-6 and TRBJ1-2, with 12 bases fitting TRBD1. V was clipped by 4 bases and J by 1 base; unmatched bases: 8. The germline CDR1 and CDR2 sequences are SGHDT and YYEEEE. This CDR3 is built from 17 residues.

This chain connects TRBV18 to TRBJ1-2; no clear D gene. This CDR3 has 16 residues. Trimming removed 0 bases from V and 1 base from J, with 12 bases in between. Germline assignment: CDR1 KGHSH and CDR2 LQKENI. This CDR3 reads CASSPPGVGINYGYTF. DNA for the CDR3: TGTGCCAGCTCACCACCCGGGGTGGGGATTAACTATGGCTACACCTTC.

The J gene is TRBJ1-2, the V gene TRBV10-3, with 9 bases fitting TRBD1. This CDR3 region has 15 residues. Germline V CDR1 and CDR2: ENHRY, SYGVKD. The V gene end was trimmed by 0 bases and the J gene end by 6 bases; junction bases not matched to a gene: 5. DNA of the CDR3: TGTGCCATCAGTGAGTCCGCCGGGACAGGGAATGGCTACACCTTC. Its protein product is CAISESAGTGNGYTF.

The CDR3 region is CATSLDRGSYGYTF. DNA for the CDR3: TGTGCCACCAGCCTCGACCGGGGATCTTATGGCTACACCTTC. The chain couples TRBV15 to TRBJ1-2, with D unclear. Per the germline V gene, CDR1 is LNHNV and CDR2 is YYDKDF (reference sequence). The CDR3 totals 14 residues. The ends were cut back, 5 bases at V and 5 bases at J, with 15 bases in the middle.

Points on this clone: The same CDR3 arises from other DNA sequences in this sample as well. This chain links TRBV5-4 with TRBJ2-5; D perhaps matches TRBD2 (6 bases). The germline gives CDR1 SGHNT, CDR2 YYREEE (reference sequence). Trimming removed 4 bases at V and 2 bases at J, with 9 bases between. CDR3 length: 13 residues. The CDR3 spells CASSRDSQETQYF. DNA of the CDR3: TGTGCCAGCAGCAGGGACTCTCAAGAGACCCAGTACTTC.

The chain has TRBV4-1 and TRBJ2-1; TRBD2 aligns across 9 bases. The CDR3 has 19 residues. Per germline, CDR1 MGHRA and CDR2 YSYEKL. J gave up 3 bases and V 8 bases, and 20 bases lay outside the gene matches. The CDR3 coding sequence is TGCGCCAGCTCCTACCCGGGACTAGAGACTAGCGGAGACTACAATGAGCAGTTCTTC. It is translated as CASSYPGLETSGDYNEQFF.

Remarks on this clone: With a much larger clone just one base away, this may be a read error. This CDR3 is also generated by other DNA sequences in the sample. V and J are TRBV7-9 and TRBJ1-4; D is unresolved. V was pared by 2 bases and J by 3 bases, with 10 bases between. The CDR3 has 15 residues. From germline, CDR1 is SEHNR and CDR2 FQNEAQ (reference sequence). The CDR3 sequence is CASSLSTGSNEKLFF. CDR3 sequence (DNA): TGTGCCAGCAGCTTAAGTACGGGCTCTAATGAAAAACTGTTTTTT.

The chain carries TRBV2 and TRBJ2-5; unclear D gene. V dropped 4 bases and J dropped 5 bases, with 11 bases sitting between them. The CDR3 has 13 amino acids. Germline V gives CDR1 SNHLY, CDR2 FYNNEI. The CDR3 coding sequence is TGTGCCAGCAGTGGGTCTAGGTTTGAGACCCAGTACTTC. This codes for CASSGSRFETQYF.

The V call is TRBV6-1, the J call TRBJ1-2; maybe TRBD1 (5 bases). Looked up from germline, CDR1 is MNHNS and CDR2 is SASEGT. Trimming left V 2 bases short and J 8 bases short, with 6 bases between. The CDR3 is 11 residues long. CDR3 sequence reads: CASSEQGGYTF. Here the CDR3 DNA reads TGTGCCAGCAGTGAACAGGGAGGCTACACCTTC.

CDR3 region: CASKFGTGSNTQYF. The CDR3, as DNA: TGTGCCAGCAAATTCGGGACAGGGAGTAATACGCAGTATTTT. The V call is TRBV6-1, the J call TRBJ2-3; 9 bases agree with TRBD1. The CDR3 length is 14 residues. The V gene end was trimmed by 7 bases and the J gene end by 7 bases; junction bases not matched to a gene: 9. Per germline, CDR1 MNHNS and CDR2 SASEGT.

The V call is TRBV5-1, the J call TRBJ2-1, with D uncertain. CDR3 size: 15 residues. V shed 0 bases and J shed 5 bases, with 12 bases lying between them. The germline V gene encodes CDR1 SGHRS and CDR2 YFSETQ. CDR3 sequence: CASSLVGSPNNEQFF. The CDR3 DNA sequence: TGCGCCAGCAGCTTGGTGGGCTCACCGAACAATGAGCAGTTCTTC. Together with reference TRBV5-1 and TRBJ2-1, the CDR3 gives the full variable domain: KAGVTQTPRYLIKTRGQQVTLSCSPISGHRSVSWYQQTPGQGLQFLFEYFSETQRNKGNFPGRFSGRQFSNSRSEMNVSTLELGDSALYLCASSLVGSPNNEQFFGPGTRLTVL.

The chain recombines TRBV28 with TRBJ2-5; D is tentatively TRBD1 or TRBD2 (6 bases each). Trimming cost V 6 bases and J 5 bases, with 25 bases left between them. The germline gives CDR1 MDHEN, CDR2 SYDVKM. This CDR3 region has 17 residues. CDR3 protein: CASSRLLSWGARETQYF. The CDR3 nucleotides read TGTGCCAGCAGCCGACTATTAAGCTGGGGGGCCAGGGAGACCCAGTACTTC.

Only one count was recorded for this clone. Within the sample, other DNA sequences also encode this same CDR3. The chain recombines TRBV5-1 with TRBJ2-7, with 8 positions matching TRBD1. The CDR3 has 14 amino acids. V was clipped by 1 base and J by 4 bases; unmatched bases: 4. Germline-derived CDR1 and CDR2 are SGHRS and YFSETQ. The CDR3 region is CASSLQGQGYEQYF. CDR3 coding DNA: TGCGCCAGCAGCTTGCAAGGACAGGGATACGAGCAGTACTTC.

V gene TRBV7-8 combines with J gene TRBJ1-6, with D hard to call. V was pared by 0 bases and J by 9 bases, with 12 bases between. The CDR3 is 15 amino acids. The V gene's germline CDR1 is SGHVS and CDR2 FQNEAQ. As DNA, the CDR3 is TGTGCCAGCAGCTTAGCGCGAGTTTATGGTTCACCCCTCCACTTT. This translates into CASSLARVYGSPLHF.